One and the same sample provided the 17 T cell receptor beta chains below, sequenced in a study of control samples from healthy donors and cancer patients. Clones were read by immunoSEQ multiplex PCR, and TCRdb kept only the in-frame ones, dropping some. The table shows fewer than 130,000 clones, with roughly 90% occurring only once. The sample comprised PBMCs. The receptors derive from a woman aged 60-75 years with lung cancer.

This clone was seen a handful of times. This CDR3 reads CASSLRTTLDEQFF. CDR3 DNA sequence: TGTGCCAGCAGCCTCAGGACTACCCTCGATGAGCAGTTCTTC. This chain joins TRBV9 and TRBJ2-1; possibly TRBD2 for D (6 bases). V lost 4 bases to trimming and J lost 8 bases, with 16 bases between them. CDR3 length: 14 amino acids. Germline V gene lookup returns CDR1 SGDLS and CDR2 YYNGEE.

This clone was seen once. V and J are TRBV15 and TRBJ2-7; 7 positions match TRBD1. The CDR3 sequence is 16 residues long. After removal of 1 base from V and 4 bases from J, the junction contained 10 bases not matched to a gene. Germline V gene sequence: CDR1 LNHNV, CDR2 YYDKDF (reference sequence). CDR3 amino acids: CATSRGQQGSGYEQYF. The CDR3 bases are TGTGCCACCAGCAGAGGTCAACAGGGGTCAGGATACGAGCAGTACTTC.

V and J are TRBV3-1 (or the pseudogene TRBV3-2) and TRBJ1-2, with a weak D call TRBD1 (6 bases). The CDR3 runs 17 residues. Germline CDR1 and CDR2: LGHDT and YNNKEL (reference sequence). Trimming stripped 0 bases from V and 0 bases from J, with 14 bases between. CDR3 region: CASSQEGGTVSNYGYTF. In nucleotides, the CDR3 is TGTGCCAGCAGCCAAGAAGGGGGAACGGTTTCTAACTATGGCTACACCTTC.

The chain has TRBV5-6 and TRBJ1-5; possible D gene TRBD1, 6 bases. The CDR3 runs to 15 residues. Trimming took 0 bases from V and 5 from J, leaving 12 bases between them. Germline V gene data show CDR1 as SGHDT and CDR2 as YYEEEE. The CDR3 DNA is TGTGCCAGCAGCTTGGGACGGGACAAAGATCAGCCCCAGCATTTT. Translated: CASSLGRDKDQPQHF.

This clone was observed once. The chain combines TRBV5-1 with TRBJ1-1; a possible D gene is TRBD1 (6 bases). The CDR3 is 15 amino acids. V was clipped by 1 base and J by 0 bases, with 10 bases between them. Germline loops: CDR1 SGHRS, CDR2 YFSETQ. CDR3: CASSLNRDMNTEAFF. In DNA form, the CDR3 reads TGCGCCAGCAGCTTGAACAGGGATATGAACACTGAAGCTTTCTTT.

The chain recombines TRBV5-6 with TRBJ1-1, with D perhaps matching TRBD1 (6 bases). The CDR3 is made up of 14 amino acids. Germline CDR1 reads SGHDT; CDR2 reads YYEEEE. With 3 bases removed from V and 8 bases from J, the gap between germline ends came to 17 bases. CDR3 protein: CASSYVPTGLEAFF. As DNA, the CDR3 is TGTGCCAGCAGCTATGTACCGACAGGCCTAGAAGCTTTCTTT.

This chain links TRBV5-1 with TRBJ2-2; no reliable D call. Germline V gene data show CDR1 as SGHRS and CDR2 as YFSETQ. The CDR3 loop spans 13 amino acids. Trimming left V 4 bases short and J 4 bases short, with 8 bases between. In DNA, the CDR3 is TGCGCCAGCAGCCCAAGACTCACCGGGGAGCTGTTTTTT. The encoded protein is CASSPRLTGELFF.

The CDR3 loop reads CASSSGSATNEKLFF. The CDR3, as DNA: TGCGCCAGCAGCTCTGGCAGTGCAACTAATGAAAAACTGTTTTTT. The V gene is TRBV5-1, the J gene TRBJ1-4; no definite D call. V lost 3 bases, J lost 0 bases, and 9 bases lay in between. The CDR3 is made up of 15 amino acids. Germline CDR1 is SGHRS and CDR2 is YFSETQ.

Written as DNA, the CDR3 is TGTGCCAGCAGCTCTAATTCCGGACAACCAGGGGGCTACACCTTC. This gives the protein CASSSNSGQPGGYTF. The rearrangement links TRBV7-3 to TRBJ1-2, with D possibly TRBD1 on 5 matching bases. V was trimmed by 4 bases and J by 8 bases, leaving 20 bases between them. The length of the CDR3 is 15 residues. Per the germline V gene, CDR1 is SGHTA and CDR2 is FQGTGA. The full variable domain, with the rest looked up from reference TRBV7-3 and TRBJ1-2, is GAGVSQTPSNKVTEKGKYVELRCDPISGHTALYWYRQSLGQGPEFLIYFQGTGAADDSGLPNDRFFAVRPEGSVSTLKIQRTERGDSAVYLCASSSNSGQPGGYTFGSGTRLTVV.

The chain links TRBV25-1 to TRBJ2-4; D remains ambiguous. There are 11 residues in the CDR3. CDR1 is MGHDK, CDR2 SYGVNS, per germline. Deletions cut 4 bases from V and 9 bases from J, with 7 bases between. The DNA for the CDR3 is TGTGCCAGCAGTGCCGGTGGCATTCAGTACTTC. This encodes CASSAGGIQYF.

In its sample, this clone was seen a few times. The CDR3 region has the DNA TGTGCCACCAGCAGTAGGACGCAGGGTCCCCAGCCCCAGCATTTT. It specifies CATSSRTQGPQPQHF. V usage is TRBV15 and J usage is TRBJ1-5, with D perhaps matching TRBD1 (5 bases). The V and J ends lost 3 bases and 7 bases respectively, with 16 bases between them. Germline V gene data show CDR1 as LNHNV and CDR2 as YYDKDF (reference sequence). The CDR3 extends over 15 amino acids.

This clone was seen once. The chain joins TRBV5-1 to TRBJ1-5; TRBD1 matches at 10 bases. V shed 3 bases and J 6 bases; nucleotides not matched to a gene: 12. Germline V gene data show CDR1 as SGHRS and CDR2 as YFSETQ. The CDR3 is 17 residues long. As DNA, the CDR3 is TGCGCCAGCAGCTGGGGCCCGACAGGGGGCGAAGGTCAGCCCCAGCATTTT. As protein: CASSWGPTGGEGQPQHF. Filled out from reference TRBV5-1 and TRBJ1-5, the complete variable domain reads KAGVTQTPRYLIKTRGQQVTLSCSPISGHRSVSWYQQTPGQGLQFLFEYFSETQRNKGNFPGRFSGRQFSNSRSEMNVSTLELGDSALYLCASSWGPTGGEGQPQHFGDGTRLSIL.

The chain joins TRBV12-2 to TRBJ1-1; the D call of TRBD1 is as the table states it, not checked on the DNA. TRBV12-2 is designated a pseudogene. The CDR3 sequence is 13 residues long. CDR3 sequence (DNA): TGTGCAAGTCGCTTAGAAGGGGCCCTCAAGGCTTTCTTT. Amino acid sequence: CASRLEGALKAFF.

V usage is TRBV19 and J usage is TRBJ1-2; TRBD1 might be the D (5 bases). Germline CDR1 LNHDA, CDR2 SQIVND (reference sequence). V was cut by 3 bases and J by 6 bases, with 11 bases left in between. The length of the CDR3 is 13 residues. As DNA, the CDR3 is TGTGCCAGTAGTATGCAGGGTCTCGATGGCTACACCTTC. Protein: CASSMQGLDGYTF. Using reference TRBV19 and TRBJ1-2 for the parts outside the CDR3, the full variable domain is DGGITQSPKYLFRKEGQNVTLSCEQNLNHDAMYWYRQDPGQGLRLIYYSQIVNDFQKGDIAEGYSVSREKKESFPLTVTSAQKNPTAFYLCASSMQGLDGYTFGSGTRLTVV.

This clone was detected a few times. This chain links TRBV10-3 with TRBJ1-3; D gene unclear. V lost 3 bases and J 0 bases, leaving 6 bases between the germline ends. The CDR3 consists of 14 residues. Germline loops: CDR1 ENHRY, CDR2 SYGVKD. Here the CDR3 DNA reads TGTGCCATCAGTGACGGGAGCTCTGGAAACACCATATATTTT. Amino acids: CAISDGSSGNTIYF.

V and J are TRBV10-1 and TRBJ1-4; D might be TRBD1 (5 bases). The CDR3 totals 15 residues. The V and J ends lost 3 bases and 11 bases respectively, with 19 bases between them. Germline-derived CDR1 and CDR2 are WNHNN and SYGVQD (reference sequence). CDR3 nucleotides: TGCGCCAGCAGTGAAGGGGATATCTCAGAAAAGAAACTGTTTTTT. As protein: CASSEGDISEKKLFF.

V and J are TRBV7-9 and TRBJ2-7; D is undetermined. V was cut by 5 bases and J by 5 bases, with 19 bases left in between. The CDR3 spans 15 residues. From germline, CDR1 is SEHNR and CDR2 FQNEAQ (reference sequence). The chain's CDR3 is CASSKAGDNFHEQYF. The CDR3 DNA reads TGTGCCAGCAGCAAAGCCGGAGATAATTTCCACGAGCAGTACTTC. Full variable domain (missing parts from reference TRBV7-9 and TRBJ2-7): DTGVSQNPRHKITKRGQNVTFRCDPISEHNRLYWYRQTLGQGPEFLTYFQNEAQLEKSRLLSDRFSAERPKGSFSTLEIQRTEQGDSAMYLCASSKAGDNFHEQYFGPGTRLTVT.